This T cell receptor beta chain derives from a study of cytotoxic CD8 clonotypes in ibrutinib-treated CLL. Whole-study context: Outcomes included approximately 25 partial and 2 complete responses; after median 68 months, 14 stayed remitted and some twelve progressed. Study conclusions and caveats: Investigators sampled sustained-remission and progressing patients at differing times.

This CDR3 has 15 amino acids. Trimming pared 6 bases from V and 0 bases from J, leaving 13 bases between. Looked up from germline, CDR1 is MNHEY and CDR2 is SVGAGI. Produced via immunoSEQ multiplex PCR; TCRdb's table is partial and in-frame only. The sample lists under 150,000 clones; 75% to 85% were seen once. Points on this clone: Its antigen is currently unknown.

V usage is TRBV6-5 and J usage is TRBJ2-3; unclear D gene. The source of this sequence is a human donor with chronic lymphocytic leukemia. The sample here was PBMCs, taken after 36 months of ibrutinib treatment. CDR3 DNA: TGTGCCAGCAGATACGTACCCTCAAGCACAGATACGCAGTATTTT. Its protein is CASRYVPSSTDTQYF.